This passage covers 31 T cell receptor beta chains from one sample sequenced in a study of T cell clonality in common variable immunodeficiency. Findings and limits, study-wide: In common variable immunodeficiency, TCR beta chains reportedly carried fewer deletions and N-nucleotide insertions.

These receptors' antigens are unknown. TCRdb's table, derived via immunoSEQ multiplex PCR, lists solely in-frame clones and lacks some. This sample carries 23,000 or so clones, none of them present only once. The sequencing input was peripheral blood mononuclear cells. These TCRs come from a human donor with common variable immunodeficiency.

A remark on this clone: Coverage ceases 3 residues before the CDR3 finishes, and the germline J gene fills in the end. The chain uses TRBV18 and TRBJ2-7; D gene unclear. V lost 1 base and J 2 bases, leaving 12 bases between the germline ends. In germline, CDR1 is KGHSH, CDR2 LQKENI. This CDR3 comprises 15 residues. The CDR3 bases that were read are TGTGCCAGCTCACCACTAAGCCGGGTGGCCTACGAG. Its protein is CASSPLSRVAYE. The CDR3, in full, reads CASSPLSRVAYEQYF.

This clone was seen many times. The read ends 3 residues before the CDR3 terminus; that terminus is restored from the germline J gene. V and J are TRBV2 and TRBJ2-7; 8 bases fit TRBD1. Germline CDR1 is SNHLY and CDR2 is FYNNEI. This CDR3 region has 14 residues. V was clipped by 1 base and J by 5 bases; unmatched bases: 4. The covered CDR3 bases are TGTGCCAGCAGTGAAGGTCAGGGGGCACACGAG. As protein: CASSEGQGAHE. The full CDR3 reads CASSEGQGAHEQYF.

This clone was counted ten times or more. The CDR3 spells CASSSPSWGEGRVTDTQYF. The CDR3 bases that were read are TGTGCCAGCAGCTCACCTTCCTGGGGGGAGGGCCGGGTGACAGATACG. The rearrangement links TRBV13 to TRBJ2-3; TRBD2 matches at 7 bases. The read halts 3 residues ahead of the CDR3 end, with the missing end drawn from the germline J gene. This CDR3 is 19 amino acids long. Germline values: CDR1 PRHDT, CDR2 FYEKMQ (reference sequence). V trimming: 4 bases; J trimming: 3 bases; junction bases outside the gene matches: 19.

This clone was counted at least ten times. The CDR3 goes on 3 residues after the read ends, and that part is filled in from the germline J gene. The chain links TRBV2 to TRBJ2-1, with 13 positions matching TRBD2. The J segment lost 7 bases and the V segment lost 4 bases, leaving 1 base of the junction unmatched. CDR1 and CDR2 (germline): SNHLY, FYNNEI. This CDR3 region has 14 residues. CDR3 DNA (partial): TGTGCCAGCAGTGGGACTAGCGGGAGAAATGAG. This sequence encodes CASSGTSGRNE. The entire CDR3 is CASSGTSGRNEQFF. Full variable domain (remainder filled in from reference TRBV2 and TRBJ2-1): EPEVTQTPSHQVTQMGQEVILRCVPISNHLYFYWYRQILGQKVEFLVSFYNNEISEKSEIFDDQFSVERPDGSNFTLKIRSTKLEDSAMYFCASSGTSGRNEQFFGPGTRLTVL.

This clone turned up a few times. The read terminates 3 residues ahead of where the CDR3 ends, so the germline J gene completes it. The rearrangement uses TRBV2 and TRBJ1-1; D is ambiguous. The V end was cut by 2 bases, the J end by 0 bases, with 7 bases between. CDR3 size: 14 residues. The germline V gene encodes CDR1 SNHLY and CDR2 FYNNEI. The CDR3 protein is CASSEYSVNTEAFF. The sequenced CDR3 bases are TGTGCCAGCAGTGAATATTCGGTGAACACTGAA.

This clone was counted ten times or more. The observed sequence ends 3 residues before the CDR3 terminus, with the missing tail filled in from the germline J gene. The chain joins TRBV10-3 to TRBJ1-2; D ambiguous. CDR1 and CDR2 (germline): ENHRY, SYGVKD. This CDR3 region has 14 residues. The sequenced part of the CDR3 DNA is TGTGCCATCAGTGAGGGCCTTCCTCCCCTCGGC. Its protein is CAISEGLPPLG. The CDR3 in full is CAISEGLPPLGYTF.

In this sample, this clone turned up a few times. Read sequence stops 3 residues before the CDR3 end, and the germline J gene provides the missing end. The V call is TRBV5-1, the J call TRBJ1-1; possibly TRBD1 for D (5 bases). Germline-derived CDR1 and CDR2 are SGHRS and YFSETQ. CDR3 length: 15 residues. V was shortened by 1 base and J by 7 bases, with 17 bases between the two germline ends. This chain's CDR3 is CASSLKTPGGYEAFF. CDR3 DNA (partial): TGCGCCAGCAGCTTGAAGACACCGGGGGGATATGAA.

Judged by abundance, this clone is medium-sized. The CDR3 is cut off 3 residues early in the read; its end comes from the germline J gene. V is TRBV7-3 and J is TRBJ1-2; D might be TRBD1 (5 bases). V lost 0 bases to trimming and J lost 4 bases, with 15 bases between them. The CDR3 loop spans 16 amino acids. The germline CDR1 and CDR2 sequences are SGHTA and FQGTGA. Partial CDR3 DNA: TGTGCCAGCAGCTTAACGAGGAGGGTAAGGGGCTATGGC. Translated, it gives CASSLTRRVRGYG. The whole CDR3 sequence is CASSLTRRVRGYGYTF.

This clone showed up many times. CDR3 DNA (partial): TGTGCCTGGAGGAGGGGGGGCAGCTCCTACAATGAG. Protein: CAWRRGGSSYNE. The complete CDR3 reads CAWRRGGSSYNEQFF. The rearrangement joins TRBV30 to TRBJ2-1; D perhaps matches TRBD2 (7 bases). The CDR3 end lies 3 residues beyond the end of the read and is filled in from the germline J gene. V shed 3 bases and J shed 0 bases, with 12 bases lying between them. The CDR3 contains 15 residues. Germline CDR1 and CDR2: GTSNPN and SVGIG (reference sequence). The whole variable domain, remainder taken from reference TRBV30 and TRBJ2-1, is SQTIHQWPATLVQPVGSPLSLECTVEGTSNPNLYWYRQAAGRGLQLLFYSVGIGQISSEVPQNLSASRPQDRQFILSSKKLLLSDSGFYLCAWRRGGSSYNEQFFGPGTRLTVL.

About this clone: The sequence runs out 3 residues before the end of the CDR3; the remainder is reconstructed from the germline J gene. The V gene is TRBV19, the J gene TRBJ1-2, with 7 bases matching TRBD1. This CDR3 contains 13 residues. Germline assignment: CDR1 LNHDA and CDR2 SQIVND (reference sequence). Unmatched junction bases numbered 3, after V lost 3 bases and J lost 5 bases. CDR3: CASSILTGYGYTF. CDR3 DNA, as far as it was read: TGTGCCAGTAGTATCCTGACAGGGTATGGC.

This clone has a handful of counts. The read ends 3 residues before the CDR3 terminus; that terminus is restored from the germline J gene. The genes are TRBV7-9 and TRBJ1-1; a possible D gene is TRBD1 (6 bases). Germline CDR1 SEHNR, CDR2 FQNEAQ (reference sequence). The CDR3 totals 15 residues. Trimming took off 4 bases at V and 1 base at J, with 13 bases between the two ends. The sequenced CDR3 bases are TGTGCCAGCAGCTGGGGAGAGGGGGAGAACACTGAA. Its translation: CASSWGEGENTE. In full, the CDR3 is CASSWGEGENTEAFF.

This clone came up many times. The CDR3 goes on 3 residues after the read ends, and that part is filled in from the germline J gene. The rearrangement uses TRBV7-9 and TRBJ2-1; D perhaps matches TRBD1 (7 bases). The V gene's germline CDR1 is SEHNR and CDR2 FQNEAQ (reference sequence). The CDR3 totals 15 residues. The V and J ends lost 0 bases and 9 bases respectively, with 15 bases between them. The CDR3 is CASSLATGTYSEQFF. CDR3 bases read: TGTGCCAGCAGCTTAGCGACAGGGACTTACTCTGAG.

This clone was counted ten times or more. CDR3 region: CASSGPGLAGVNEQFF. The CDR3 bases that were read are TGTGCCAGCAGTGGACCGGGACTAGCGGGAGTAAATGAG. V and J are TRBV6-1 and TRBJ2-1; 14 bases fit TRBD2. The CDR3 end lies 3 residues beyond the end of the read and is filled in from the germline J gene. CDR1 and CDR2 (germline): MNHNS, SASEGT. The trim removed 4 bases at V and 7 bases at J, leaving 6 bases unmatched. The CDR3 runs 16 residues.

This clone was found a few times. The sequence runs out 3 residues before the end of the CDR3; the remainder is reconstructed from the germline J gene. The chain combines TRBV30 with TRBJ2-7; 8 nucleotides agree with TRBD1. The V segment lost 0 bases and the J segment 1 base; nucleotides outside the gene matches: 2. Germline CDR1 is GTSNPN and CDR2 is SVGIG (reference sequence). The CDR3 runs to 14 residues. The sequenced CDR3 bases are TGTGCCTGGAGTGTACAGGGGGTATCCTACGAG. It is translated as CAWSVQGVSYE. The entire CDR3 reads CAWSVQGVSYEQYF.

In its sample, this clone was seen a few times. The read ends 3 residues shy of where the CDR3 ends; the end is completed using the germline J gene. The rearrangement links TRBV19 to TRBJ2-3, with 8 bases identical to TRBD2. In germline, CDR1 is LNHDA, CDR2 SQIVND (reference sequence). Trimming removed 3 bases from V and 0 bases from J; junction bases left unmatched: 8. The CDR3 loop spans 17 amino acids. The covered CDR3 bases are TGTGCCAGTAGTATCACCTCGCGGGGGGCCAGCACAGATACG. Encoded protein: CASSITSRGASTDT. The full CDR3 is CASSITSRGASTDTQYF.

This clone was seen a handful of times. This chain's CDR3 is CASERDSQETQYF. Partial CDR3 DNA: TGTGCCAGCGAAAGGGACAGTCAAGAGACC. The chain recombines TRBV2 with TRBJ2-5, with 7 bases matching TRBD1. The read comes to an end 3 residues before the CDR3 does, leaving the germline J gene to fill in the end. J gave up 2 bases and V 8 bases, and 5 bases lay outside the gene matches. Germline V gene sequence: CDR1 SNHLY, CDR2 FYNNEI. There are 13 residues in the CDR3.

This clone came up a few times. The CDR3 end lies 3 residues beyond the end of the read and is filled in from the germline J gene. The chain joins TRBV7-3 to TRBJ2-5, with D possibly being TRBD1 or TRBD2 (5 bases each). Between the trimmed V and J ends, which lost 5 bases and 4 bases, there was a span of 11 bases. The germline V gene has CDR1 SGHTA and CDR2 FQGTGA. This CDR3 is built from 13 residues. The CDR3 region is CASSPQRGETQYF. The sequenced part of the CDR3 DNA is TGTGCCAGCAGCCCACAGAGGGGAGAGACC.

This clone was observed at least ten times. With the read ending 3 residues before the CDR3 end, the germline J gene is used to fill in that end. The chain carries TRBV23-1 and TRBJ1-1, with 7 positions matching TRBD1. TRBV23-1 carries the ORF label, with uncertain function. Germline trimming cut 7 bases from V and 7 bases from J; bases unmatched to any gene: 15. There are 15 residues in the CDR3. The CDR3 is CASTVRRGTACEAFF. The part of the CDR3 DNA that was read is TGCGCCAGCACTGTGCGAAGAGGGACAGCATGTGAA.

This clone was picked up many times. The read ends 3 residues early relative to the CDR3; the germline J gene fills the gap. V usage is TRBV19 and J usage is TRBJ2-3; TRBD1 matches at 8 bases. The CDR3 is 15 residues long. The V gene end was trimmed by 4 bases and the J gene end by 4 bases; junction bases not matched to a gene: 7. From germline, CDR1 is LNHDA and CDR2 SQIVND (reference sequence). The sequenced CDR3 bases are TGTGCCAGTAGTAATCCGGACAGGGAAGCAGATACG. Its protein product is CASSNPDREADT. The whole CDR3 reads CASSNPDREADTQYF.

Note on this clone: The read is 3 residues too short to cover the CDR3 end, so that end is filled in from the germline J gene. Other DNA sequences in this specimen translate into the identical CDR3. V is TRBV30 and J is TRBJ1-2; 12 positions agree with TRBD1. Germline lookup yields CDR1 GTSNPN and CDR2 SVGIG (reference sequence). The V and J ends lost 7 bases and 7 bases, in that order; junction bases with no gene match: 4. CDR3 length: 12 amino acids. CDR3 protein: CASPGQGAGYTF. CDR3 DNA (partial): TGTGCCTCACCGGGACAGGGGGCTGGC.

This clone was observed a few times. Sequencing ends 3 residues short of the CDR3 end; the germline J gene provides the rest. The chain has TRBV2 and TRBJ2-3; the D is unclear. Germline CDR1 is SNHLY and CDR2 is FYNNEI. This CDR3 spans 11 amino acids. Trimming left V 8 bases short and J 2 bases short, with 5 bases between. CDR3 DNA (partial): TGTGCCAGCTCTTACACAGATACG. This translates into CASSYTDT. The full CDR3 is CASSYTDTQYF.

This clone was counted a few times. The read terminates 3 residues ahead of where the CDR3 ends, so the germline J gene completes it. The V gene is TRBV5-1, the J gene TRBJ1-2, with 7 nucleotides matching TRBD1. The junction had 4 bases not matched to a gene; V was cut back by 4 bases and J by 7 bases. The CDR3 spans 12 residues. CDR1 is SGHRS, CDR2 YFSETQ, per germline. Partial CDR3 DNA: TGCGCCAGCAGCCCGGGGACAGCTGGC. Translating gives CASSPGTAG. Given in full, the CDR3 is CASSPGTAGYTF.

This clone was seen a few times. The observed sequence ends 3 residues before the CDR3 terminus, with the missing tail filled in from the germline J gene. The rearrangement uses TRBV19 and TRBJ1-3; 7 bases map to TRBD1. The CDR3 loop spans 17 amino acids. The J segment lost 3 bases and the V segment lost 11 bases, leaving 19 bases of the junction unmatched. The germline gives CDR1 LNHDA, CDR2 SQIVND (reference sequence). The sequenced CDR3 bases are TGTGCCTGCCAGGCCTTTCGGGACAGATATTATGGAAACACC. It encodes CACQAFRDRYYGNT. The whole CDR3 sequence reads CACQAFRDRYYGNTIYF.

A note on this clone: The CDR3 end lies 3 residues beyond the end of the read and is filled in from the germline J gene. The J gene is TRBJ1-1, the V gene TRBV18, with a tentative D call TRBD1 (5 bases). The germline gives CDR1 KGHSH, CDR2 LQKENI. CDR3 length: 14 amino acids. Deletions cut 3 bases from V and 4 bases from J, with 12 bases between. The CDR3: CASSPLTATTEAFF. CDR3 DNA, as far as it was read: TGTGCCAGCTCACCGCTGACAGCGACCACTGAA.

The sample holds a few counts of this clone. The CDR3 end is not reached by the read, which stops 3 residues before it; the germline J gene fills it in. The chain recombines TRBV7-9 with TRBJ2-1; tentative D call: TRBD1 (6 bases). The CDR3 covers 15 residues. CDR1 and CDR2 (germline): SEHNR, FQNEAQ (reference sequence). The ends were cut back, 6 bases at V and 0 bases at J, with 12 bases in the middle. The CDR3 is CASRSTGSSYNEQFF. CDR3 DNA, as far as it was read: TGTGCCAGCAGATCCACAGGGAGCTCCTACAATGAG.

In its sample, this clone was seen a few times. The observed sequence ends 3 residues before the CDR3 terminus, with the missing tail filled in from the germline J gene. This chain joins TRBV2 and TRBJ1-5; 9 positions match TRBD1. V trimming: 11 bases; J trimming: 3 bases; junction bases outside the gene matches: 2. CDR3 length: 12 amino acids. Germline V gives CDR1 SNHLY, CDR2 FYNNEI. The CDR3 region is CAGQGPNQPQHF. The covered CDR3 bases are TGTGCCGGACAGGGGCCCAATCAGCCC. The full variable domain, rest sourced from reference TRBV2 and TRBJ1-5, is EPEVTQTPSHQVTQMGQEVILRCVPISNHLYFYWYRQILGQKVEFLVSFYNNEISEKSEIFDDQFSVERPDGSNFTLKIRSTKLEDSAMYFCAGQGPNQPQHFGDGTRLSIL.

This clone was found a few times. The CDR3 is cut off 3 residues early in the read; its end comes from the germline J gene. The chain uses TRBV30 and TRBJ2-1; D is ambiguous. Germline V gene lookup returns CDR1 GTSNPN and CDR2 SVGIG (reference sequence). The V gene lost 3 bases and the J gene lost 3 bases, with 6 bases spanning the gap. The CDR3 loop spans 12 amino acids. The sequenced CDR3 bases are TGTGCCTGGAGAGGCAGCTACAATGAG. Protein: CAWRGSYNE. The CDR3 in full is CAWRGSYNEQFF.

On this clone itself: From the germline J gene comes the end of the CDR3, since the read stops 3 residues before it. V gene TRBV20-1 combines with J gene TRBJ1-2, with unresolved D. The CDR3 totals 8 residues. CDR1 is DFQATT, CDR2 SNEGSKA, per germline (reference sequence). The CDR3 DNA, read in part, is TGCAGTGCTGGCATC. This translates into CSAGI. Given in full, the CDR3 is CSAGIYTF.

This clone occurred many times. Read sequence stops 3 residues before the CDR3 end, and the germline J gene provides the missing end. The chain has TRBV19 and TRBJ1-2; possible D gene TRBD1, 6 bases. Deletions cut 1 base from V and 4 bases from J, with 13 bases between. The germline V gene encodes CDR1 LNHDA and CDR2 SQIVND (reference sequence). This CDR3 region has 15 residues. The CDR3 here is CASSIAHRDIYGYTF. The covered CDR3 bases are TGTGCCAGTAGTATAGCCCATCGGGACATCTATGGC.

This clone was counted between two and nine times. The CDR3 is cut off 3 residues early in the read; its end comes from the germline J gene. The V call is TRBV7-8, the J call TRBJ2-1; 8 bases match TRBD2. The CDR3 is 16 residues long. Per germline, CDR1 SGHVS and CDR2 FQNEAQ. J gave up 5 bases and V 4 bases, and 10 bases lay outside the gene matches. The part of the CDR3 DNA that was read is TGTGCCAGCAGCTACCCAGAGAGCGGGGGAAACAATGAG. This encodes CASSYPESGGNNE. The CDR3, in full, reads CASSYPESGGNNEQFF. Complete variable domain (other parts from reference TRBV7-8 and TRBJ2-1): GAGVSQSPRYKVAKRGQDVALRCDPISGHVSLFWYQQALGQGPEFLTYFQNEAQLDKSGLPSDRFFAERPEGSVSTLKIQRTQQEDSAVYLCASSYPESGGNNEQFFGPGTRLTVL.

The chain's CDR3 is CASRRQTGGQETQYF. Incomplete CDR3 DNA: TGTGCCAGCCGGAGGCAGACAGGGGGGCAAGAGACC. The chain is built from TRBV2 and TRBJ2-5, with 9 bases lining up with TRBD1. With the read ending 3 residues before the CDR3 end, the germline J gene is used to fill in that end. The CDR3 runs to 15 residues. Germline loops: CDR1 SNHLY, CDR2 FYNNEI. V lost 8 bases, J lost 2 bases, and 9 bases stayed unmatched.